This T cell receptor beta chain was profiled in a study of T cell repertoires in cytomegalovirus infection. In TCRdb, the reads were re-called with MiXCR into one record per CDR3 protein. This sample has hundreds of thousands of distinct CDR3 sequences; more than 30% occur once, and the top ten carry about a sixth. There are 12 residues in the CDR3. V was trimmed by 7 bases and J by 0 bases, leaving 7 bases between them. CDR1 SGHDT and CDR2 YYEEEE come from the germline V gene. Comment on this clonotype: Its specificity is unknown.

Here the sequenced sample was cultured PBMCs, taken from culture after CMV antigen stimulation. The sequence was collected from a human donor in good health (CMV status not recorded). Some clones in this sample may be carry-over from other donors' samples. The chain joins TRBV5-6 to TRBJ1-2; D not certain. The CDR3 DNA follows: TGTGCCAGCGGATTAGCTAACTATGGCTACACCTTC. This codes for CASGLANYGYTF.